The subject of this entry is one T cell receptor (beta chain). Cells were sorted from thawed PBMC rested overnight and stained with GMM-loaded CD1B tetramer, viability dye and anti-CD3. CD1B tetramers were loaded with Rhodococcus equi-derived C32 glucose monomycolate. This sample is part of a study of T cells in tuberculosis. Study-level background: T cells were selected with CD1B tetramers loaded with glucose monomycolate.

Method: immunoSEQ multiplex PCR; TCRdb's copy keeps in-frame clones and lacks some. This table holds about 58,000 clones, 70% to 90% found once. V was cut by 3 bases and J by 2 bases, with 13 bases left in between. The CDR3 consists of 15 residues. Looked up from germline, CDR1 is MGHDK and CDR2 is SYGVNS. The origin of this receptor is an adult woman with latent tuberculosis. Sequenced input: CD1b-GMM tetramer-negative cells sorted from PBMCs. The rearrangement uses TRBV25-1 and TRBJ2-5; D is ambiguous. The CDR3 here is CASSDGRIRQETQYF. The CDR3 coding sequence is TGTGCCAGCAGTGATGGGCGCATCCGGCAAGAGACCCAGTACTTC.